The clone carrying this T cell receptor beta chain appeared many times. What it binds is unknown. Each cDNA held unique molecular identifiers, and template switching gave it a universal primer site. TCRdb used MiXCR to reprocess the 5' RACE reads, holding one entry per CDR3 protein. Among around 570,000 distinct CDR3 sequences listed, 7.5% to 10% were seen once. This entry belongs to a study of identical twins. Study-level findings and limits: In drawing conclusions, the study used cross-sectional statistical analysis and did not follow the same donors. Twins shared out-of-frame alpha sequences with excess low generation probability. In beta out-of-frame sequences, the excess sharing between twins was weaker.

J lost 13 bases, V lost 4 bases, and 3 bases had no gene match. The CDR3 totals 11 residues. Germline assignment: CDR1 SQVTM and CDR2 ANQGSEA. These data also featured in a second study, about yellow fever vaccine responses in identical twins.

This clonotype was obtained from a woman aged 18-35 years in good health. The sample taken for sequencing was PBMCs. This chain joins TRBV29-1 and TRBJ2-1; TRBD1 agrees at 11 bases. The CDR3 bases are TGCAGCGTTGGGGACAGGGGGAACCAGTTCTTC. It codes for CSVGDRGNQFF.